Below, one T cell receptor beta chain is given with its context. Read coverage stops 3 residues before the CDR3 terminus; the germline J gene supplies the remainder. The sample belongs to a study of T cells in women clearing cervical HPV infection. Trimming shortened V by 3 bases and J by 5 bases, and 13 bases separated the two germline ends. Germline V CDR1 and CDR2: MGHRA, YSYEKL. This CDR3 region has 15 residues. Generated by immunoSEQ multiplex PCR, the TCRdb table keeps only in-frame clones and is missing some. This table holds about 39,000 clones. This TCR came from a woman aged 18-70 years with a cervical HPV16 infection that either progressed to CIN3+ or cleared (not recorded which). The source material was blood buffy coat. The rearrangement links TRBV4-1 to TRBJ2-2, with TRBD2 as a possible D gene (6 bases). CDR3 in amino acids: CASSQGGLLTGELFF. The CDR3 DNA, read in part, is TGCGCCAGCAGCCAGGGGGGACTGCTGACCGGGGAG.